This T cell receptor (beta chain) was observed in a study of Graves' ophthalmopathy and Graves' hyperthyroidism. Study-wide points: Ophthalmopathy and stable hyperthyroidism were discriminated by a 13-signature model, with over 85% sensitivity and around 77% specificity.

Germline assignment: CDR1 MDHEN and CDR2 SYDVKM. The CDR3 consists of 11 residues. At least ten counts were recorded for this clonotype. As yet, its antigen is unknown. A junction boundary mismatches the germline segment, possibly from a read error. Hyperthyroidism was considered stable when no ophthalmopathy appeared within 18 months of follow-up. A volume of 9.5 to 10 ml of fresh peripheral blood supplied the PBMCs. RNA transcripts served as template for amplifying TCR beta CDR3 sequences. An initial RT-PCR round employing HTBI primers preceded a second-round multiplex PCR. TCRdb recomputed calls from the multiplex PCR reads with MiXCR, one row per CDR3 protein. The sample records a few hundred thousand distinct CDR3 sequences, roughly 17% being singletons.

The specimen sequenced was peripheral blood. The receptor's source is an adult woman with stable Graves' hyperthyroidism. The chain combines TRBV28 with TRBJ1-2; tentatively, D is TRBD1 (6 bases). The CDR3 nucleotides are TGTGCCAGCAGTCACCAAAACAGGGTTCTCTTC. Translated: CASSHQNRVLF.